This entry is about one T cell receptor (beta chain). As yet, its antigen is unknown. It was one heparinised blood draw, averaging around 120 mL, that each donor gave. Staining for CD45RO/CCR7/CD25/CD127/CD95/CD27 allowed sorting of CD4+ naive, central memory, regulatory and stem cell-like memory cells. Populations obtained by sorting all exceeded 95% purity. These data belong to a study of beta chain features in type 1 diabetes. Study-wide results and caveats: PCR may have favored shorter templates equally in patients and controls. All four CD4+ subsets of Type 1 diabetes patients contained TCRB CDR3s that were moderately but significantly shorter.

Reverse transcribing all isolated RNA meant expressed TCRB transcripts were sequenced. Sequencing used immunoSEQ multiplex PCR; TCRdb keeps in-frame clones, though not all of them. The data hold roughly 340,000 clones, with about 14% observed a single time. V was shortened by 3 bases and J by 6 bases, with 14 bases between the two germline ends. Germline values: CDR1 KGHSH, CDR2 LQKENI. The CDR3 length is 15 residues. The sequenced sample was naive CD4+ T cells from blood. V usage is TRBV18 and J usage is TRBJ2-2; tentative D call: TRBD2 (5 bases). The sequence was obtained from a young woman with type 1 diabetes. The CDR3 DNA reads TGTGCCAGCTCACCCTTTCGACCCGGGGCCGGGGAGCTGTTTTTT. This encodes CASSPFRPGAGELFF.